The 21 T cell receptor beta chains reported below all come from one sample, sequenced in a study of T-cell memory formation after mild COVID-19. TCRdb re-called the 5' RACE reads through MiXCR, storing one row per CDR3 protein. The sample carries about 100,000 distinct CDR3 sequences, over 13% recorded once. Input material: PBMCs or a T cell subset sorted from them (not recorded which). These receptors were taken from a young man who had mild COVID-19 (a few samples of this study predate the infection). Cell type and time point are not known.

The CDR3 reads CASSYDSFDSYEQYF. CDR3 sequence (DNA): TGTGCCAGCAGCTACGACTCCTTCGACAGCTACGAGCAGTACTTC. The V gene is TRBV11-2, the J gene TRBJ2-7; tentatively, D is TRBD1 (5 bases). Germline-derived CDR1 and CDR2 are SGHAT and FQNNGV. V dropped 4 bases and J dropped 3 bases, with 16 bases sitting between them. CDR3 length: 15 amino acids.

This clonotype was observed a few times. The chain links TRBV29-1 to TRBJ2-5, with 7 bases lining up with TRBD1. V dropped 4 bases and J dropped 3; count of bases not matched to a gene: 14. The CDR3 is 16 amino acids. Germline loops: CDR1 SQVTM, CDR2 ANQGSEA. The CDR3 DNA is TGCAGCGTTGTTCCTGCCCAGGGGGTCCCGGAAGAGACCCAGTACTTC. This gives the protein CSVVPAQGVPEETQYF.

The chain couples TRBV5-6 to TRBJ2-3; a possible D gene is TRBD2 (6 bases). V lost 4 bases, J lost 2 bases, and 23 bases lay in between. The CDR3 is made up of 18 amino acids. From germline, CDR1 is SGHDT and CDR2 YYEEEE. The DNA of the CDR3 is TGTGCCAGCAGCCCAGTAGTGGGGGGAACCGGGTCCACAGATACGCAGTATTTT. It codes for CASSPVVGGTGSTDTQYF. Full variable domain (missing parts from reference TRBV5-6 and TRBJ2-3): DAGVTQSPTHLIKTRGQQVTLRCSPKSGHDTVSWYQQALGQGPQFIFQYYEEEERQRGNFPDRFSGHQFPNYSSELNVNALLLGDSALYLCASSPVVGGTGSTDTQYFGPGTRLTVL.

In this sample, this clonotype turned up many times. This chain joins TRBV6-5 and TRBJ2-7; 11 bases match TRBD1. The germline gives CDR1 MNHEY, CDR2 SVGAGI. CDR3 length: 13 amino acids. With V trimmed by 6 bases and J by 4 bases, 2 bases remained unmatched. CDR3 sequence reads: CASRGQGVYEQYF. In DNA form, the CDR3 reads TGTGCCAGCAGGGGACAGGGGGTTTACGAGCAGTACTTC.

The chain carries TRBV7-3 and TRBJ1-1; 10 bases match TRBD1. Germline V lookup: CDR1 SGHTA, CDR2 FQGTGA. The CDR3 extends over 13 amino acids. Trimming removed 4 bases from V and 4 bases from J; junction bases left unmatched: 0. CDR3 bases: TGTGCCAGCAGCTGGACAGGGGGCACTGAAGCTTTCTTT. Protein product: CASSWTGGTEAFF.

The CDR3 protein is CASSYDIKTYEQYF. In DNA form, the CDR3 reads TGTGCCAGCAGTTACGATATTAAAACCTACGAGCAGTACTTC. J is TRBJ2-7 and V is TRBV6-2 or TRBV6-3; no reliable D call. The V gene lost 2 bases and the J gene lost 2 bases, with 10 bases spanning the gap. The CDR3 loop spans 14 amino acids. Germline V CDR1 and CDR2: MNHEY, SVGEGT.

The V call is TRBV6-2 or TRBV6-3, the J call TRBJ2-1, with 7 bases fitting TRBD1. Trimming cost V 5 bases and J 0 bases; bases outside gene matches: 1. The germline gives CDR1 MNHEY, CDR2 SVGEGT. The CDR3 consists of 14 residues. This chain's CDR3 is CASSRTGSYNEQFF. The CDR3 coding sequence is TGTGCCAGCAGTCGGACAGGCTCCTACAATGAGCAGTTCTTC.

This clonotype was counted only a few times. The genes are TRBV24-1 and TRBJ2-6, with D tentatively TRBD1 or TRBD2 (5 bases each). This CDR3 contains 18 residues. The germline V gene has CDR1 KGHDR and CDR2 SFDVKD. Between the trimmed V and J ends, which lost 3 bases and 0 bases, there was a span of 14 bases. The CDR3 loop reads CATSDIPGRTSGANVLTF. CDR3 nucleotides: TGTGCCACCAGTGATATCCCGGGACGGACCTCTGGGGCCAACGTCCTGACTTTC.

This clonotype has a count of ten or more. CDR3 nucleotides: TGTGCCAGCAGTTATGGAGGAGCCGGGGAGCTGTTTTTT. This encodes CASSYGGAGELFF. V and J are TRBV6-5 and TRBJ2-2; D is perhaps TRBD2 (5 bases). Germline V CDR1 and CDR2: MNHEY, SVGAGI. V lost 3 bases and J lost 6, with 8 bases in between. This CDR3 is built from 13 residues.

This clonotype occurred many times. The V gene is TRBV20-1, the J gene TRBJ1-2; D might be TRBD1 (6 bases). The V and J ends lost 1 base and 7 bases respectively, with 13 bases between them. The CDR3 contains 13 residues. Germline V gene sequence: CDR1 DFQATT, CDR2 SNEGSKA (reference sequence). The CDR3: CSARAGERPGYTF. CDR3 bases: TGCAGTGCTAGAGCAGGGGAGCGTCCTGGCTACACCTTC.

This clonotype was picked up many times. V usage is TRBV4-3 and J usage is TRBJ2-6; no reliable D call. V lost 0 bases and J 0 bases, leaving 6 bases between the germline ends. The germline V gene encodes CDR1 LGHNA and CDR2 YSLEER. The CDR3 consists of 16 residues. CDR3 in DNA: TGCGCCAGCAGCCAAGATTGGATCTCTGGGGCCAACGTCCTGACTTTC. It encodes CASSQDWISGANVLTF.

This clonotype was counted only a few times. The chain combines TRBV9 with TRBJ2-2; a possible D gene is TRBD2 (6 bases). CDR3 length: 13 residues. V lost 3 bases, J lost 6 bases, and 9 bases lay in between. Per germline, CDR1 SGDLS and CDR2 YYNGEE. CDR3 DNA sequence: TGTGCCAGCAGCGCTCGACTAGCCGGGGAGCTGTTTTTT. Amino acid sequence: CASSARLAGELFF.

CDR3 region: CSATPGLAGASSETQYF. CDR3 coding DNA: TGCAGTGCTACCCCGGGACTAGCGGGAGCCAGTTCGGAGACCCAGTACTTC. The chain recombines TRBV20-1 with TRBJ2-5; TRBD2 matches at 14 bases. The CDR3 totals 17 residues. Unmatched junction bases numbered 12, after V lost 4 bases and J lost 5 bases. Germline V lookup: CDR1 DFQATT, CDR2 SNEGSKA (reference sequence).

This clonotype was observed at least ten times. J is TRBJ2-3 and V is TRBV20-1; D assignment may be TRBD1 or TRBD2 (6 bases each). In germline, CDR1 is DFQATT, CDR2 SNEGSKA (reference sequence). The CDR3 runs to 18 residues. V lost 1 base and J lost 2, with 22 bases in between. CDR3 bases: TGCAGTGCTAGAGGCAGGCGAACGACTAGGGGGACCACAGATACGCAGTATTTT. Residues: CSARGRRTTRGTTDTQYF.

At least ten counts were recorded for this clonotype. The chain combines TRBV5-1 with TRBJ2-4, with D possibly matching TRBD1 (6 bases). V was trimmed by 4 bases and J by 4 bases, leaving 12 bases between them. The CDR3 length is 14 residues. Germline V CDR1 and CDR2: SGHRS, YFSETQ. The CDR3, as DNA: TGCGCCAGCAGCACGGACAGCGAAAAAAACATTCAGTACTTC. It yields the protein CASSTDSEKNIQYF.

This clonotype was counted a few times. The V and J genes are TRBV7-2 and TRBJ2-3; 9 bases are shared with TRBD2. The germline CDR1 and CDR2 sequences are SGHTA and FQGNSA. This CDR3 spans 16 amino acids. V trimming: 4 bases; J trimming: 0 bases; junction bases outside the gene matches: 5. The CDR3 sequence is CASSSWRGGSTDTQYF. DNA for the CDR3: TGTGCCAGCAGCTCTTGGCGGGGGGGCAGCACAGATACGCAGTATTTT.

The chain recombines TRBV29-1 with TRBJ1-2, with 11 bases that match TRBD1. Germline assignment: CDR1 SQVTM and CDR2 ANQGSEA. The CDR3 totals 15 residues. V lost 5 bases and J lost 0; bases outside the gene matches: 5. CDR3 sequence reads: CSVRDRGGSNYGYTF. The DNA for the CDR3 is TGCAGCGTTCGGGACAGGGGGGGCTCTAACTATGGCTACACCTTC.

This clonotype has only a few counts. The genes are TRBV7-2 and TRBJ2-1; 8 bases map to TRBD2. Germline V gives CDR1 SGHTA, CDR2 FQGNSA. V was clipped by 3 bases and J by 8 bases; unmatched bases: 6. This CDR3 is built from 14 residues. The CDR3 loop is CASSFERERDEQFF. CDR3 coding DNA: TGTGCCAGCAGCTTTGAGCGGGAGAGGGATGAGCAGTTCTTC.

Only a few counts were recorded for this clonotype. This chain uses TRBV21-1 with TRBJ2-5; the DNA was not used to check the table's D call, TRBD1. TRBV21-1 is a pseudogene. The CDR3 extends over 14 amino acids. CDR3 sequence reads: CASSPGTGKETQYF. CDR3 nucleotides: TGTGCCAGCAGCCCCGGGACAGGGAAGGAGACCCAGTACTTC.

This chain links TRBV9 with TRBJ2-3, with D tentatively TRBD1 or TRBD2 (6 bases each). The V gene's germline CDR1 is SGDLS and CDR2 YYNGEE. Trimming removed 3 bases from V and 2 bases from J, with 16 bases in between. This CDR3 comprises 16 residues. CDR3 DNA: TGTGCCAGCAGCGCTAGAGGGGGGCCAATCACAGATACGCAGTATTTT. This translates into CASSARGGPITDTQYF.

The V gene is TRBV4-1, the J gene TRBJ2-7; 9 bases are a match to TRBD1. CDR3 length: 15 residues. V lost 2 bases to trimming and J lost 4 bases; unmatched junction nucleotides: 6. Germline V CDR1 and CDR2: MGHRA, YSYEKL. The CDR3, as DNA: TGCGCCAGCAGCCAAACACAGGGGGCGGTATACGAGCAGTACTTC. This encodes CASSQTQGAVYEQYF.